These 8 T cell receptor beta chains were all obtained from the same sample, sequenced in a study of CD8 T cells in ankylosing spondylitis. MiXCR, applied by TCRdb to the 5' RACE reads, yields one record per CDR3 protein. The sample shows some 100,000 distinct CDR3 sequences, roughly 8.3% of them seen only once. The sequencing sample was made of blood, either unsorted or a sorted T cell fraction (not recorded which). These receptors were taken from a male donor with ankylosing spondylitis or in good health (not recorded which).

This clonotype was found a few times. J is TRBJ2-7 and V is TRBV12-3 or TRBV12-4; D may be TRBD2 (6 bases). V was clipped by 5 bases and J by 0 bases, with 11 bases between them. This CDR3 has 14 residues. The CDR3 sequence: CASSGTSSSYEQYF. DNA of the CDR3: TGTGCCAGCAGTGGGACTTCTAGCTCCTACGAGCAGTACTTC.

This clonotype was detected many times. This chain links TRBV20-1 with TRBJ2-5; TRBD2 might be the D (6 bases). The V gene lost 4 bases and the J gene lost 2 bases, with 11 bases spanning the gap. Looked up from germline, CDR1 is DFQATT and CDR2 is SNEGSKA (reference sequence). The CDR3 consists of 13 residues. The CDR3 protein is CSATPSVQETQYF. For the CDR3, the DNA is TGCAGTGCTACCCCTAGCGTGCAAGAGACCCAGTACTTC.

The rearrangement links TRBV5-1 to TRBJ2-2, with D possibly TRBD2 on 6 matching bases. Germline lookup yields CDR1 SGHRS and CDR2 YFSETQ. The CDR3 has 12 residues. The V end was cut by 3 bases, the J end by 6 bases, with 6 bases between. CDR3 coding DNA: TGCGCCAGCAGCTGGAGGGCCGGGGAGCTGTTTTTT. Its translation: CASSWRAGELFF.

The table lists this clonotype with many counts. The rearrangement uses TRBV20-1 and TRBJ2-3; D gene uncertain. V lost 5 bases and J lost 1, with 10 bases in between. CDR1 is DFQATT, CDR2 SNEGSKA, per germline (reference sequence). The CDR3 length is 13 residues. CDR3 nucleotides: TGCAGTGCTTGGAGACGGGGCACAGATACGCAGTATTTT. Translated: CSAWRRGTDTQYF.

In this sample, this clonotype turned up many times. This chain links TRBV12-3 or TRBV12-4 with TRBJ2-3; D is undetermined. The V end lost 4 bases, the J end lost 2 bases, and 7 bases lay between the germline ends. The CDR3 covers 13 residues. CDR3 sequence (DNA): TGTGCCAGCAGTTCCCCGAACACAGATACGCAGTATTTT. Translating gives CASSSPNTDTQYF.

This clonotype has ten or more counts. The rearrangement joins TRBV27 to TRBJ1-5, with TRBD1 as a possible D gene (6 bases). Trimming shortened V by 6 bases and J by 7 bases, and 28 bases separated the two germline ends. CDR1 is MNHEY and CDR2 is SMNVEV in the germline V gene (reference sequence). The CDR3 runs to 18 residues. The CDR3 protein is CASSLSAGYRENSQPQHF. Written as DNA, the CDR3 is TGTGCCAGCAGCCTTTCAGCGGGATACAGGGAAAATAGCCAGCCCCAGCATTTT.

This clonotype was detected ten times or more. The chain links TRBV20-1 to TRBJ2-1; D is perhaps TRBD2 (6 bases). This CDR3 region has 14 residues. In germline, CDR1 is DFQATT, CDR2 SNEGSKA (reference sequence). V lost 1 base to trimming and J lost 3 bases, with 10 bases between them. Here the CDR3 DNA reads TGCAGTGCTAGAGCCTGGGGAGGCTACAATGAGCAGTTCTTC. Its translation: CSARAWGGYNEQFF.

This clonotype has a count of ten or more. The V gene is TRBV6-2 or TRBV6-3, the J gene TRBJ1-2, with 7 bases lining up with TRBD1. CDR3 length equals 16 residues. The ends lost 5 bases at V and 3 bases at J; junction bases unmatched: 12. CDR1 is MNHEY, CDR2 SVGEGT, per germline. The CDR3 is CASSDPTTGADYGYTF. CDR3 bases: TGTGCCAGCAGTGACCCGACAACAGGGGCCGACTATGGCTACACCTTC.